The rows below give T cell receptor beta chains drawn from one sample of a study of graft-versus-host responses after intestinal transplantation. Profiled with immunoSEQ multiplex PCR; TCRdb holds only in-frame clones, not every one. The sample holds around 7,400 clones, 55% to 75% seen once. Sequenced here: ileum tissue, sampled around 240 days after intestinal transplantation. The receptors were gathered from a human patient who received an intestinal transplant, so some T cells may come from the graft donor. CDR3s include the opening cysteine and the closing phenylalanine or tryptophan.

j_call	v_call	cdr3_aa
TRBJ1-5	TRBV4-1	CASSAYRVDQPQHF
TRBJ1-3	TRBV16	CASSQLASTGNTIYF
TRBJ1-5	TRBV7-6	CASSWDRDQPQHF
TRBJ2-2	TRBV19	CASRAERGSGELFF
TRBJ1-2	TRBV6-5	CASSNRGQDPYGYTF
TRBJ2-2	TRBV6-1	CASSEASGSTGELFF
TRBJ1-1	TRBV6-5	CASSQGWEAFF
TRBJ1-5	TRBV19	CASSTPDRGLNQPQHF
TRBJ2-1	TRBV30	CAWSVDGTGFNEQFF
TRBJ1-2	TRBV6-1	CASMKPPNYGYTF
TRBJ2-7	TRBV19	CASSTSRTSGSEQYF
TRBJ1-2	TRBV5-5	CASSAWTGSGNTF
TRBJ1-2	TRBV10-2	CASTPLGGQSYGYTF